Below are 30 T cell receptor beta chains sequenced from a single sample in a study of CD8 T cells in Susac syndrome. Random hexamers were used to reverse transcribe the RNA input (roughly 0.5 to 1 ug). TCRdb fed the immunoSEQ multiplex PCR reads into MiXCR, producing one record per CDR3 protein. The table records about 130,000 distinct CDR3 sequences, 90% to 95% of them present only once. Sequencing input: CD8+ T cells from PBMCs. Every receptor here comes from a human donor with Susac syndrome.

The V and J genes are TRBV10-3 and TRBJ2-1; the D is unclear. Trimming left V 1 base short and J 7 bases short, with 17 bases between. Looked up from germline, CDR1 is ENHRY and CDR2 is SYGVKD. CDR3 length equals 16 residues. The CDR3 spells CAISEWVESPSNEQFF. CDR3 nucleotides: TGTGCCATCAGTGAGTGGGTGGAATCGCCTTCGAATGAGCAGTTCTTC.

V gene TRBV20-1 combines with J gene TRBJ1-2; TRBD1 might be the D (6 bases). The length of the CDR3 is 14 residues. Germline V gene data show CDR1 as DFQATT and CDR2 as SNEGSKA (reference sequence). V lost 3 bases, J lost 3 bases, and 14 bases lay in between. CDR3 protein: CSASEGGEDYGYTF. DNA of the CDR3: TGCAGTGCTAGCGAAGGGGGGGAAGACTATGGCTACACCTTC.

This sequence joins TRBV27 and TRBJ2-6; D not resolved. This CDR3 is 15 amino acids long. Germline V CDR1 and CDR2: MNHEY, SMNVEV (reference sequence). Trimming took off 5 bases at V and 0 bases at J, with 8 bases between the two ends. The CDR3: CASSGVSSGANVLTF. For the CDR3, the DNA is TGTGCCAGCAGTGGGGTGAGCTCTGGGGCCAACGTCCTGACTTTC.

The rearrangement uses TRBV7-9 and TRBJ2-4; possible D gene TRBD2, 7 bases. V was shortened by 5 bases and J by 2 bases, with 19 bases between the two germline ends. CDR1 SEHNR and CDR2 FQNEAQ come from the germline V gene (reference sequence). CDR3 length equals 17 residues. Here the CDR3 DNA reads TGTGCCAGCAGCCCCGGGGGGCAGGGAGGCCCCAAAAACATTCAGTACTTC. Amino acid sequence: CASSPGGQGGPKNIQYF.

The rearrangement links TRBV9 to TRBJ2-7, with 8 positions matching TRBD1. Per the germline V gene, CDR1 is SGDLS and CDR2 is YYNGEE. V was pared by 0 bases and J by 7 bases, with 12 bases of the junction left unmatched. The CDR3 sequence is 16 residues long. CDR3 protein: CASSVATGGDWGEQYF. The CDR3 DNA follows: TGTGCCAGCAGCGTAGCTACAGGGGGAGACTGGGGGGAGCAGTACTTC.

This chain connects TRBV4-3 to TRBJ2-6; D is unresolved. The CDR3 is 16 amino acids. Germline CDR1 is LGHNA and CDR2 is YSLEER. Trimming took off 1 base at V and 0 bases at J, with 7 bases between the two ends. The CDR3 bases are TGCGCCAGCAGCCAAGTCGCGATCTCTGGGGCCAACGTCCTGACTTTC. As protein: CASSQVAISGANVLTF.

CDR3 nucleotides: TGCAGTGCTCGGGGACAGGGGGGTATTAATGGGGGCTACACCTTC. Its protein product is CSARGQGGINGGYTF. This chain connects TRBV20-1 to TRBJ1-2; TRBD1 matches 11 bases. This CDR3 region has 15 residues. J gave up 8 bases and V 5 bases, and 13 bases lay outside the gene matches. Germline loops: CDR1 DFQATT, CDR2 SNEGSKA (reference sequence).

The V and J genes are TRBV28 and TRBJ2-7; 7 bases line up with TRBD2. This CDR3 contains 13 residues. In germline, CDR1 is MDHEN, CDR2 SYDVKM. With V trimmed by 6 bases and J by 6 bases, 8 bases remained unmatched. This chain's CDR3 is CASSPGLVVEQYF. CDR3 DNA: TGTGCCAGCAGCCCAGGACTAGTCGTCGAGCAGTACTTC.

There are a few counts of this clonotype. The V call is TRBV5-1, the J call TRBJ2-3; the D gene is possibly TRBD2 (5 bases). Germline V gives CDR1 SGHRS, CDR2 YFSETQ. Trimming removed 4 bases at V and 5 bases at J, with 17 bases between. The CDR3 runs 15 residues. The CDR3 sequence: CASSPRGDLVDTQYF. The CDR3 DNA follows: TGCGCCAGCAGCCCTCGGGGAGATTTGGTAGATACGCAGTATTTT.

This sequence joins TRBV7-6 and TRBJ2-7; D assignment may be TRBD1 or TRBD2 (5 bases each). This CDR3 spans 15 amino acids. V was clipped by 5 bases and J by 5 bases, with 19 bases between them. In germline, CDR1 is SGHVS, CDR2 FNYEAQ. The CDR3 region has the DNA TGTGCCAGCAGCCCCCGCCGGGCAGGGAGTGACGAGCAGTACTTC. Protein sequence: CASSPRRAGSDEQYF.

The rearrangement links TRBV4-2 to TRBJ2-6, with 7 bases matching TRBD1. From germline, CDR1 is LGHNA and CDR2 YNFKEQ. Trimming cost V 5 bases and J 0 bases; bases outside gene matches: 10. This CDR3 is built from 18 residues. The CDR3 region has the DNA TGTGCCAGCAGCTCCCAGACAGGGTATAGCTCTGGGGCCAACGTCCTGACTTTC. Its protein is CASSSQTGYSSGANVLTF.

A few counts support this clonotype. The rearrangement joins TRBV5-5 to TRBJ2-5; possibly TRBD2 for D (5 bases). The germline CDR1 and CDR2 sequences are SGHKS and YYEKEE (reference sequence). The CDR3 is 14 amino acids. V dropped 3 bases and J dropped 3 bases, with 12 bases sitting between them. The CDR3 loop reads CASSSPGLEETQYF. Written as DNA, the CDR3 is TGTGCCAGCAGCTCCCCAGGACTGGAAGAGACCCAGTACTTC.

The chain employs TRBV9 and TRBJ2-7; 11 nucleotides match TRBD2. The CDR3 loop spans 14 amino acids. The V and J ends lost 4 bases and 6 bases, in that order; junction bases with no gene match: 6. Looked up from germline, CDR1 is SGDLS and CDR2 is YYNGEE. The CDR3 spells CASSLAGGPSEQYF. CDR3 coding DNA: TGTGCCAGCAGCTTAGCGGGAGGGCCCTCCGAGCAGTACTTC.

The chain links TRBV6-4 to TRBJ1-2; TRBD1 matches 7 bases. In germline, CDR1 is MRHNA, CDR2 SNTAGT. CDR3 size: 14 residues. V trimming: 3 bases; J trimming: 6 bases; junction bases outside the gene matches: 7. This chain's CDR3 is CASSEDQGVDGYTF. DNA for the CDR3: TGTGCCAGCAGTGAGGACCAGGGGGTCGATGGCTACACCTTC.

This rearrangement joins TRBV7-9 to TRBJ2-5; 7 nucleotides line up with TRBD1. The CDR3 contains 12 residues. With 8 bases clipped from V and 2 bases from J, the junction kept 2 bases outside the gene matches. Germline CDR1 is SEHNR and CDR2 is FQNEAQ (reference sequence). In DNA, the CDR3 is TGTGCCAGCTCGACAGGGCAAGAGACCCAGTACTTC. The encoded protein is CASSTGQETQYF.

The chain uses TRBV7-3 and TRBJ1-1; D is unclear. Germline V gene lookup returns CDR1 SGHTA and CDR2 FQGTGA. The CDR3 is made up of 13 amino acids. V was pared by 3 bases and J by 4 bases, with 9 bases between. The CDR3 is CASSLAWGTEAFF. The CDR3 DNA reads as TGTGCCAGCAGCTTGGCCTGGGGCACTGAAGCTTTCTTT.

The chain recombines TRBV29-1 with TRBJ2-2; 9 bases fit TRBD1. J was trimmed by 8 bases and V by 5 bases; bases with no gene match: 9. The CDR3 length is 14 residues. The germline gives CDR1 SQVTM, CDR2 ANQGSEA. In DNA, the CDR3 is TGCAGCGTTATTCTGGGACAGGGAGTGGGGGAGCTGTTTTTT. Its translation is CSVILGQGVGELFF.

The V and J genes are TRBV9 and TRBJ2-3, with TRBD2 identical over 7 bases. The CDR3 consists of 17 residues. Germline trimming cut 1 base from V and 5 bases from J; bases unmatched to any gene: 13. The germline gives CDR1 SGDLS, CDR2 YYNGEE. CDR3 DNA sequence: TGTGCCAGCAGCGTAATAGCAGGCGGGAGTCCTGTAGATACGCAGTATTTT. Its translation is CASSVIAGGSPVDTQYF. The full variable domain, with the rest looked up from reference TRBV9 and TRBJ2-3, is DSGVTQTPKHLITATGQRVTLRCSPRSGDLSVYWYQQSLDQGLQFLIQYYNGEERAKGNILERFSAQQFPDLHSELNLSSLELGDSALYFCASSVIAGGSPVDTQYFGPGTRLTVL.

This chain joins TRBV20-1 and TRBJ2-1, with unresolved D. V dropped 2 bases and J dropped 0 bases, with 11 bases sitting between them. The germline gives CDR1 DFQATT, CDR2 SNEGSKA (reference sequence). The CDR3 is 15 residues long. Written as DNA, the CDR3 is TGCAGTGCTAGACTGGCGGCAGGCTCCTACAATGAGCAGTTCTTC. Amino acids: CSARLAAGSYNEQFF.

This clonotype showed up just a few times. This chain uses TRBV12-3 or TRBV12-4 with TRBJ2-3; a possible D gene is TRBD2 (6 bases). V gave up 6 bases and J gave up 2 bases, with 18 bases separating them. This CDR3 spans 16 amino acids. The CDR3 loop is CASRSQPGLPTDTQYF. In nucleotides, the CDR3 is TGTGCCAGCAGGTCACAACCGGGACTTCCCACAGATACGCAGTATTTT.

V gene TRBV6-2 or TRBV6-3 combines with J gene TRBJ2-1; D assignment may be TRBD1 or TRBD2 (6 bases each). Per germline, CDR1 MNHEY and CDR2 SVGEGT. Trimming left V 7 bases short and J 8 bases short, with 24 bases between. This CDR3 region has 16 residues. The CDR3 protein is CASTPGWGAAIDEQFF. The CDR3 coding sequence is TGTGCCAGCACCCCGGGGTGGGGGGCCGCTATCGATGAGCAGTTCTTC.

The genes are TRBV29-1 and TRBJ2-5; 7 nucleotides align to TRBD2. In germline, CDR1 is SQVTM, CDR2 ANQGSEA. V was clipped by 0 bases and J by 4 bases; unmatched bases: 5. CDR3 size: 14 residues. The CDR3 bases are TGCAGCGTTGAAGAGACTAGCATCGGAGAGACCCAGTACTTC. It codes for CSVEETSIGETQYF.

The chain combines TRBV10-3 with TRBJ2-2; the match to TRBD2 covers 9 bases. The germline V gene has CDR1 ENHRY and CDR2 SYGVKD. V trimming: 7 bases; J trimming: 1 base; junction bases outside the gene matches: 7. CDR3 size: 16 residues. The CDR3 region is CAITSSSGMNTGELFF. The CDR3 DNA follows: TGTGCCATCACCTCCTCTAGCGGGATGAACACCGGGGAGCTGTTTTTT.

In this sample, this clonotype turned up once. The genes are TRBV9 and TRBJ2-3; 7 bases line up with TRBD2. This CDR3 comprises 15 residues. Germline V gene sequence: CDR1 SGDLS, CDR2 YYNGEE. V dropped 3 bases and J dropped 6; count of bases not matched to a gene: 10. For the CDR3, the DNA is TGTGCCAGCAGCGCCCGGGGGACTACCCGGGATACGCAGTATTTT. As protein: CASSARGTTRDTQYF.

The genes are TRBV5-6 and TRBJ2-7; D is unclear. The CDR3 totals 13 residues. The V and J ends lost 1 base and 2 bases respectively, with 7 bases between them. Germline CDR1 SGHDT, CDR2 YYEEEE. The CDR3 here is CASSLNSPYEQYF. The CDR3 coding sequence is TGTGCCAGCAGCTTGAACTCCCCCTACGAGCAGTACTTC.

This chain connects TRBV27 to TRBJ2-3; the match to TRBD1 covers 8 bases. The CDR3 totals 15 residues. Germline V CDR1 and CDR2: MNHEY, SMNVEV (reference sequence). V was clipped by 3 bases and J by 1 base; unmatched bases: 3. The CDR3 sequence: CASSFGQGGTDTQYF. CDR3 in DNA: TGTGCCAGCAGTTTTGGACAGGGTGGCACAGATACGCAGTATTTT.

The V gene is TRBV19, the J gene TRBJ1-1; a weak D match, TRBD1 (5 bases). The CDR3 has 13 residues. Trimming took 1 base from V and 3 from J, leaving 6 bases between them. Germline V gene sequence: CDR1 LNHDA, CDR2 SQIVND (reference sequence). CDR3 nucleotides: TGTGCCAGTAGTATAGTAGGGGACACTGAAGCTTTCTTT. Residues: CASSIVGDTEAFF.

This sequence joins TRBV7-2 and TRBJ2-7; a weak D match, TRBD1 (5 bases). Germline CDR1 SGHTA, CDR2 FQGNSA. V lost 5 bases and J 1 base, leaving 21 bases between the germline ends. The CDR3 is 17 residues long. Written as DNA, the CDR3 is TGTGCCAGCAGCCTCCCCCTGGAAGGGGTAGCATCCTACGAGCAGTACTTC. Protein product: CASSLPLEGVASYEQYF. Combining the CDR3 with reference TRBV7-2 and TRBJ2-7 gives the whole variable domain GAGVSQSPSNKVTEKGKDVELRCDPISGHTALYWYRQSLGQGLEFLIYFQGNSAPDKSGLPSDRFSAERTGGSVSTLTIQRTQQEDSAVYLCASSLPLEGVASYEQYFGPGTRLTVT.

The chain has TRBV13 and TRBJ2-5, with D possibly matching TRBD2 (6 bases). This CDR3 is built from 15 residues. V lost 4 bases to trimming and J lost 0 bases, with 12 bases between them. Germline CDR1 and CDR2: PRHDT and FYEKMQ (reference sequence). The CDR3 DNA follows: TGTGCCAGCAGCTCCAGGTCGGGGGACCAAGAGACCCAGTACTTC. Its translation: CASSSRSGDQETQYF. The variable domain in full, with the rest retrieved from reference TRBV13 and TRBJ2-5, is AAGVIQSPRHLIKEKRETATLKCYPIPRHDTVYWYQQGPGQDPQFLISFYEKMQSDKGSIPDRFSAQQFSDYHSELNMSSLELGDSALYFCASSSRSGDQETQYFGPGTRLLVL.

The rearrangement links TRBV30 to TRBJ1-5; no definite D call. The V gene lost 0 bases and the J gene lost 0 bases, with 6 bases spanning the gap. In germline, CDR1 is GTSNPN, CDR2 SVGIG (reference sequence). CDR3 length: 14 amino acids. This CDR3 is CAWSVWDSNQPQHF. DNA of the CDR3: TGTGCCTGGAGTGTATGGGATAGCAATCAGCCCCAGCATTTT.